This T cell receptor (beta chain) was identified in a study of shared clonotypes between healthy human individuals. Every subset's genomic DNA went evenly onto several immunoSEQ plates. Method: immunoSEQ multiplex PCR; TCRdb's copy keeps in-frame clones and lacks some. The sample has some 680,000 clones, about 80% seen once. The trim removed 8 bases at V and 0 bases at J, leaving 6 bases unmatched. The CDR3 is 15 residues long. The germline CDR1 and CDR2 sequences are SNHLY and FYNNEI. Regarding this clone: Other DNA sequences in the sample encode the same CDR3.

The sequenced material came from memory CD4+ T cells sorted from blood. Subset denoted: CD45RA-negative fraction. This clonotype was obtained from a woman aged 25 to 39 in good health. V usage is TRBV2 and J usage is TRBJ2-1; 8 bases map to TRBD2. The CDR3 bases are TGTGCCAGCTCGGGAAGCGGGAGCTCCTACAATGAGCAGTTCTTC. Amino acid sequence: CASSGSGSSYNEQFF.